These 10 T cell receptor beta chains were all obtained from the same sample, sequenced in a study of molecular identifiers for immune sequencing clone quantification. MiXCR was run by TCRdb on the PCR reads, yielding one entry per CDR3 protein. The sample gives about 640,000 distinct CDR3 sequences, 15% to 20% of which show up once; roughly 0.9% is in the top ten. Sequencing used naive CD8+ T cells from blood, with Jurkat cell RNA spiked in. Stated subset: FACS-sorted CD8+CD4-CCR7+CD45RA+ naive T cells. These receptors were obtained from a human donor in good health. Some libraries in this study had Jurkat cell RNA spiked in.

At least ten counts were recorded for this clonotype. DNA for the CDR3: TGCGCCAGCAGCCCCAACAGGGGCCGCCCCACCGGGGAGCTGTTTTTT. Its translation is CASSPNRGRPTGELFF. This rearrangement joins TRBV4-3 to TRBJ2-2, with 7 bases fitting TRBD1. The CDR3 totals 16 residues. Germline-derived CDR1 and CDR2 are LGHNA and YSLEER. V gave up 4 bases and J gave up 4 bases; unmatched junction bases: 9.

Points on this clonotype: This may stem from a read error, because a much larger clone lies one nucleotide away. The rearrangement links TRBV19 to TRBJ2-2, with D possibly TRBD1 on 6 matching bases. CDR1 is LNHDA, CDR2 SQIVND, per germline (reference sequence). Trimming took 5 bases from V and 2 from J, leaving 18 bases between them. CDR3 size: 17 residues. The CDR3 coding sequence is TGTGCCAGTAGTTCAGGGGCAGTAAAAATTAACACCGGGGAGCTGTTTTTT. Translating gives CASSSGAVKINTGELFF.

As for this clonotype: A much more abundant neighbour one base away suggests this may be a read error. The chain couples TRBV19 to TRBJ1-1, with a weak D call TRBD1 (5 bases). With 3 bases removed from V and 7 bases from J, the gap between germline ends came to 18 bases. Germline V CDR1 and CDR2: LNHDA, SQIVND (reference sequence). The CDR3 sequence is 15 residues long. The CDR3 nucleotides are TGTGCCAGTAGTATCCTGACAGATTCTCGGGGTGAAGCTTTCTTT. Amino acids: CASSILTDSRGEAFF.

The chain couples TRBV4-1 to TRBJ2-7, with 8 bases aligning to TRBD2. Germline V gene data show CDR1 as MGHRA and CDR2 as YSYEKL. The CDR3 is 14 amino acids. With 5 bases clipped from V and 2 bases from J, the junction kept 5 bases outside the gene matches. For the CDR3, the DNA is TGCGCCAGCAGCTCTGCGGGGGGCGCCTACGAGCAGTACTTC. Its translation: CASSSAGGAYEQYF.

The V gene is TRBV12-3 or TRBV12-4, the J gene TRBJ1-1; D is unclear. V shed 3 bases and J shed 4 bases, with 15 bases lying between them. The CDR3 sequence is 15 residues long. The CDR3 DNA sequence: TGTGCCAGCAGTTTTACGATTTATGTGGGCACTGAAGCTTTCTTT. Its protein is CASSFTIYVGTEAFF.

Notes on this clonotype: Just one base apart from a much larger clone, this may be a read error. The genes are TRBV13 and TRBJ1-2; TRBD1 agrees at 7 bases. This CDR3 is 13 amino acids long. Germline V CDR1 and CDR2: PRHDT, FYEKMQ (reference sequence). The CDR3 loop is CASSTGQEYDYTF. CDR3 coding DNA: TGTGCCAGCAGCACCGGACAGGAATATGACTACACCTTC. The variable domain in full, with the rest retrieved from reference TRBV13 and TRBJ1-2, is AAGVIQSPRHLIKEKRETATLKCYPIPRHDTVYWYQQGPGQDPQFLISFYEKMQSDKGSIPDRFSAQQFSDYHSELNMSSLELGDSALYFCASSTGQEYDYTFGSGTRLTVV.

This clonotype was counted between two and nine times. The V gene is TRBV4-1, the J gene TRBJ1-1; D gene uncertain. CDR1 is MGHRA, CDR2 YSYEKL, per germline. Between the trimmed V and J ends, which lost 0 bases and 6 bases, there was a span of 11 bases. The CDR3 totals 14 residues. CDR3 amino acids: CASSQDRGTSEAFF. Here the CDR3 DNA reads TGCGCCAGCAGCCAAGATCGCGGTACTTCTGAAGCTTTCTTT.

The J gene is TRBJ1-5, the V gene TRBV20-1, with D perhaps matching TRBD1 (5 bases). The ends were cut back, 5 bases at V and 3 bases at J, with 20 bases in the middle. The CDR3 length is 16 residues. The germline CDR1 and CDR2 sequences are DFQATT and SNEGSKA (reference sequence). The CDR3 protein is CSAGRARGRTNQPQHF. CDR3 coding DNA: TGCAGTGCTGGTCGGGCGCGGGGACGGACCAATCAGCCCCAGCATTTT.

This clonotype was recorded at least ten times. V is TRBV7-9 and J is TRBJ2-1, with D uncertain. The germline V and J ends were trimmed by 4 bases and 9 bases, with 10 bases remaining between them. The CDR3 spans 12 residues. Per germline, CDR1 SEHNR and CDR2 FQNEAQ (reference sequence). The CDR3, as DNA: TGTGCCAGCAGCTCGAGTTGGTCTGAGCAGTTCTTC. It codes for CASSSSWSEQFF. The full variable domain, in which reference TRBV7-9 and TRBJ2-1 provide the parts outside the CDR3, is DTGVSQNPRHKITKRGQNVTFRCDPISEHNRLYWYRQTLGQGPEFLTYFQNEAQLEKSRLLSDRFSAERPKGSFSTLEIQRTEQGDSAMYLCASSSSWSEQFFGPGTRLTVL.

CDR3 loop: CASSQPLSDSQRHFYTGELFF. The CDR3 DNA follows: TGTGCCAGCAGCCAACCCCTTTCGGATTCGCAGCGCCACTTTTACACCGGGGAGCTGTTTTTT. The J gene is TRBJ2-2, the V gene TRBV5-3; D remains unclear. TRBV5-3 is assigned to the ORF class and has an uncertain function. Trimming took 8 bases from V and 3 from J, leaving 35 bases between them. This CDR3 is 21 amino acids long.